This T cell receptor beta chain was captured by sequencing in a study of blood T cell repertoires in COVID-19. Overall study: Samples of COVID-19 (acute and convalescent) were obtained from the United States, Italy and Spain. PBMCs, B-cell-depleted T cells, or T cells were the source of the cDNA or gDNA that made up the material.

In the original analysis: Amplification with reference gene primers provided the estimates of nucleated cell counts. TCRdb's copy holds only in-frame clones and misses some; the assay was immunoSEQ multiplex PCR. That table supplies the V and J calls and clone size; D and trimming were determined from the DNA. This sample has about 45,000 clones, with about 85% found just once. The CDR3 sequence is 14 residues long. J gave up 5 bases and V 0 bases, and 1 base lay outside the gene matches. Germline CDR1 and CDR2: SGDLS and YYNGEE. This clonotype originated in a woman aged 80 or over with acute or convalescent COVID-19. The source material was peripheral blood. The chain joins TRBV9 to TRBJ2-2; 7 positions agree with TRBD2. The CDR3 loop reads CASSVGLATGELFF. The CDR3 DNA reads as TGTGCCAGCAGCGTAGGACTAGCAACCGGGGAGCTGTTTTTT.